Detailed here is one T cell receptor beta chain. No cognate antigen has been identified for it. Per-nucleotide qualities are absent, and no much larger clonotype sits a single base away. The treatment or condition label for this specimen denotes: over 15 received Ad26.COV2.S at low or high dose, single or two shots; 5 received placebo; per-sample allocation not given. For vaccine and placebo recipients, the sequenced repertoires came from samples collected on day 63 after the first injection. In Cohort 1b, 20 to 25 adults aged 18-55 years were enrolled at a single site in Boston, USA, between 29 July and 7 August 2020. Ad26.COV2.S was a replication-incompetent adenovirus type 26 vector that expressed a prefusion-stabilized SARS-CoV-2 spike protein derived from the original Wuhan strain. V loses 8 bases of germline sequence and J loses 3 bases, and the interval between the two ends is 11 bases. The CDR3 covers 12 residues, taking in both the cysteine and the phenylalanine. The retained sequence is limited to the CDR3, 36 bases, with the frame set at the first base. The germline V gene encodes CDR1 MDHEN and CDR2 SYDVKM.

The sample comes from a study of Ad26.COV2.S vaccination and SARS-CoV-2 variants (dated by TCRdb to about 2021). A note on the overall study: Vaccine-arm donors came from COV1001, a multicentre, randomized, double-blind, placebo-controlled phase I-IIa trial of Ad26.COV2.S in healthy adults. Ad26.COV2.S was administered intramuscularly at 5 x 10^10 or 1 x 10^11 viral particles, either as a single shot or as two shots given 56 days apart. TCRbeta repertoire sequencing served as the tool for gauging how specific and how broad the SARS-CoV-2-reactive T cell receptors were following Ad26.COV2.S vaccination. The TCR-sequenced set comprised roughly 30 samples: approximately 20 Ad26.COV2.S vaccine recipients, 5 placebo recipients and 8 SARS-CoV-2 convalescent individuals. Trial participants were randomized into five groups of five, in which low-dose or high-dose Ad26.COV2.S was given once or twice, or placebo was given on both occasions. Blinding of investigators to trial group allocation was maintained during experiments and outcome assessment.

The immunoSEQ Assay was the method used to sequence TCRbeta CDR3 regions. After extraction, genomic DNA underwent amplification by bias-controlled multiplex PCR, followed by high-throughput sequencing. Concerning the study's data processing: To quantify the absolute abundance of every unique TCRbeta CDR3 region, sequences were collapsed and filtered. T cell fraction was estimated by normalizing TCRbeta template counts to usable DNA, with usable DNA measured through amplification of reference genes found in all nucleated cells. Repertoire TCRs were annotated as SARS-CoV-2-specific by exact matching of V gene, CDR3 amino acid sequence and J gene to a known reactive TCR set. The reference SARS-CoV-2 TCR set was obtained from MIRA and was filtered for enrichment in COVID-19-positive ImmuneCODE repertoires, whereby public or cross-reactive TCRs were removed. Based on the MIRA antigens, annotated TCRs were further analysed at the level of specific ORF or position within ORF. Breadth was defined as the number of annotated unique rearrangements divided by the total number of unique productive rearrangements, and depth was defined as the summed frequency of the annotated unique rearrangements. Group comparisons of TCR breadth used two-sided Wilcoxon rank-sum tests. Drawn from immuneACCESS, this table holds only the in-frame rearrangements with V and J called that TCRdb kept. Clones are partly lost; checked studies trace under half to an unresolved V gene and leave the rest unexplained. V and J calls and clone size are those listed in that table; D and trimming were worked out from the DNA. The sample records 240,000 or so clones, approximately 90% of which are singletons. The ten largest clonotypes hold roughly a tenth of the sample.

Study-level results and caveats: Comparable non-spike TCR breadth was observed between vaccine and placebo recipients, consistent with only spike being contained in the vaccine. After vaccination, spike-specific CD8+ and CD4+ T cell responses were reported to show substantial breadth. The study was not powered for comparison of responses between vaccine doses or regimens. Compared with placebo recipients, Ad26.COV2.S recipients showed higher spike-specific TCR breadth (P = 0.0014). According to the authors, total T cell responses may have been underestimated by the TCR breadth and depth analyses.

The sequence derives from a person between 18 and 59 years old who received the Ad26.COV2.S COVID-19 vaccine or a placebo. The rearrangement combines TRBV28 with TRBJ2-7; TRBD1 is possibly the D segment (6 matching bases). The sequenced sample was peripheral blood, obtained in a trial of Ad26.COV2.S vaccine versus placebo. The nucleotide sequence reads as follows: TGTGCCAGCGGGGACACCCTCTACGAGCAGTACTTC. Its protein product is CASGDTLYEQYF.